The 23 T cell receptor beta chains presented below share a single source sample, sequenced in a study of vaccination and CD4 T cells after COVID-19. TCRdb reanalysed the PCR reads using MiXCR and keeps one entry per CDR3 protein. The data contain about 18,000 distinct CDR3 sequences, roughly 62% of them singletons. This specimen consisted of CD4+ T cells from blood, obtained after SARS-CoV-2 vaccination. The source of these receptors is a human donor who had recovered from COVID-19.

The rearrangement uses TRBV20-1 and TRBJ1-2; D may be TRBD1 (5 bases). Germline CDR1 and CDR2: DFQATT and SNEGSKA (reference sequence). The length of the CDR3 is 17 residues. V lost 0 bases and J 2 bases, leaving 19 bases between the germline ends. This chain's CDR3 is CSARDPRGAGFNYGYTF. In DNA form, the CDR3 reads TGCAGTGCTAGAGATCCCCGGGGTGCAGGGTTCAACTATGGCTACACCTTC.

The chain recombines TRBV2 with TRBJ2-1; tentatively, D is TRBD1 or TRBD2 (7 bases each). Trimming cost V 7 bases and J 4 bases, with 17 bases left between them. Looked up from germline, CDR1 is SNHLY and CDR2 is FYNNEI. The CDR3 spans 15 residues. The CDR3 DNA reads TGTGCCAGCACCAGGGAGGGGGACAGTTACAATGAGCAGTTCTTC. This encodes CASTREGDSYNEQFF. The variable domain in full, with the rest retrieved from reference TRBV2 and TRBJ2-1, is EPEVTQTPSHQVTQMGQEVILRCVPISNHLYFYWYRQILGQKVEFLVSFYNNEISEKSEIFDDQFSVERPDGSNFTLKIRSTKLEDSAMYFCASTREGDSYNEQFFGPGTRLTVL.

The rearrangement links TRBV9 to TRBJ1-1; D gene unclear. Trimming took off 0 bases at V and 1 base at J, with 7 bases between the two ends. Germline loops: CDR1 SGDLS, CDR2 YYNGEE. The CDR3 spans 14 residues. In DNA, the CDR3 is TGTGCCAGCAGCGTAGCTGGGCAGAACACTGAAGCTTTCTTT. Amino acid sequence: CASSVAGQNTEAFF.

The chain links TRBV20-1 to TRBJ1-1; D gene uncertain. CDR3 length: 10 amino acids. Trimming removed 6 bases from V and 11 bases from J, with 13 bases in between. CDR1 and CDR2 from the germline V gene are DFQATT and SNEGSKA (reference sequence). Written as DNA, the CDR3 is TGCAGTGCGACGCTCTCTATGGCTTTCTTT. It codes for CSATLSMAFF.

This clonotype turned up a few times. The chain recombines TRBV28 with TRBJ1-2, with 10 bases lining up with TRBD1. Germline V gives CDR1 MDHEN, CDR2 SYDVKM. The length of the CDR3 is 14 residues. Trimming cost V 5 bases and J 5 bases; bases outside gene matches: 5. The CDR3 DNA reads TGTGCCAGCAGTCGGACAGGGGGGGCTTATGGCTACACCTTC. It codes for CASSRTGGAYGYTF.

This clonotype was detected only once. The chain joins TRBV7-9 to TRBJ2-5; D unresolved. The CDR3 extends over 11 amino acids. The V gene lost 5 bases and the J gene lost 2 bases, with 3 bases spanning the gap. CDR1 and CDR2 (germline): SEHNR, FQNEAQ (reference sequence). CDR3 bases: TGTGCCAGCAGCCAACAAGAGACCCAGTACTTC. The encoded protein is CASSQQETQYF.

This clonotype was picked up one time. The V gene is TRBV6-1, the J gene TRBJ1-4; D remains ambiguous. Germline lookup yields CDR1 MNHNS and CDR2 SASEGT. The germline V and J ends were trimmed by 11 bases and 6 bases, with 19 bases remaining between them. The CDR3 runs to 14 residues. The CDR3 protein is CAANRGLRDEKLFF. The CDR3, as DNA: TGTGCCGCCAACCGGGGTTTACGGGATGAAAAACTGTTTTTT.

The chain couples TRBV4-1 to TRBJ1-1; D call uncertain. The CDR3 has 13 amino acids. Trimming took 2 bases from V and 1 from J, leaving 5 bases between them. In germline, CDR1 is MGHRA, CDR2 YSYEKL. The CDR3 DNA sequence: TGCGCCAGCAGCCAACTACCGAACACTGAAGCTTTCTTT. Encoded protein: CASSQLPNTEAFF.

The V gene is TRBV20-1, the J gene TRBJ2-7, with TRBD1 matching over 7 bases. V shed 8 bases, J shed 0 bases, and the junction held 10 bases outside the gene matches. CDR3 length equals 14 residues. CDR1 and CDR2 (germline): DFQATT, SNEGSKA (reference sequence). CDR3 protein: CSTRKDRASYEQYF. In DNA, the CDR3 is TGCAGTACTCGGAAAGACAGGGCCTCCTACGAGCAGTACTTC.

V and J are TRBV18 and TRBJ1-5; 9 nucleotides align to TRBD1. The trim removed 2 bases at V and 4 bases at J, leaving 3 bases unmatched. CDR1 is KGHSH and CDR2 is LQKENI in the germline V gene. CDR3 size: 15 residues. The CDR3 nucleotides are TGTGCCAGCTCACCATTCGGACAGGGGAATCAGCCCCAGCATTTT. Translated: CASSPFGQGNQPQHF.

The J gene is TRBJ2-7, the V gene TRBV20-1; weak D call: TRBD1 (5 bases). Trimming left V 3 bases short and J 4 bases short, with 25 bases between. The CDR3 contains 17 residues. The germline V gene encodes CDR1 DFQATT and CDR2 SNEGSKA (reference sequence). The CDR3 DNA follows: TGCAGTGCTAGTCATCATGGGTGGGGCAGCCAAGGATACGAGCAGTACTTC. The encoded protein is CSASHHGWGSQGYEQYF.

The rearrangement uses TRBV14 and TRBJ2-2; 8 bases match TRBD1. V shed 5 bases, J shed 4 bases, and the junction held 3 bases outside the gene matches. The CDR3 is 14 residues long. CDR1 and CDR2 from the germline V gene are SGHDN and FVKESK. This chain's CDR3 is CASSFGTGTGELFF. The DNA for the CDR3 is TGTGCCAGCAGCTTCGGGACAGGCACCGGGGAGCTGTTTTTT. The full variable domain, rest sourced from reference TRBV14 and TRBJ2-2, is EAGVTQFPSHSVIEKGQTVTLRCDPISGHDNLYWYRRVMGKEIKFLLHFVKESKQDESGMPNNRFLAERTGGTYSTLKVQPAELEDSGVYFCASSFGTGTGELFFGEGSRLTVL.

A few counts support this clonotype. The genes are TRBV6-2 or TRBV6-3 and TRBJ1-3; D is unclear. Per the germline V gene, CDR1 is MNHEY and CDR2 is SVGEGT. The V end was cut by 0 bases, the J end by 4 bases, with 7 bases between. The CDR3 has 14 residues. Here the CDR3 reads CASSYSAAGNTIYF. CDR3 DNA: TGTGCCAGCAGTTACTCGGCAGCCGGAAACACCATATATTTT.

This clonotype was seen only a few times. The gene calls are TRBV6-1 and TRBJ1-5, with 9 bases matching TRBD1. The junction had 6 bases not matched to a gene; V was cut back by 6 bases and J by 6 bases. Germline-derived CDR1 and CDR2 are MNHNS and SASEGT. This CDR3 is built from 14 residues. In DNA form, the CDR3 reads TGTGCCAGCAGCCGGACAGGGGTAGGTCAGCCCCAGCATTTT. Translated, it gives CASSRTGVGQPQHF.

This clonotype has just a few counts. The chain uses TRBV7-9 and TRBJ1-1; D remains unclear. Trimming shortened V by 4 bases and J by 4 bases, and 13 bases separated the two germline ends. CDR3 length equals 14 residues. The germline V gene has CDR1 SEHNR and CDR2 FQNEAQ (reference sequence). The CDR3 DNA reads as TGTGCCAGCAGCTCGCGTCCGACGAGCACTGAAGCTTTCTTT. Encoded protein: CASSSRPTSTEAFF.

The J gene is TRBJ2-7, the V gene TRBV15; no firm D call. The CDR3 sequence is 13 residues long. Germline lookup yields CDR1 LNHNV and CDR2 YYDKDF (reference sequence). V lost 1 base and J 5 bases, leaving 9 bases between the germline ends. CDR3: CATSRGPDHEQYF. In nucleotides, the CDR3 is TGTGCCACCAGCAGAGGCCCTGACCACGAGCAGTACTTC.

This clonotype occurred once. V gene TRBV20-1 combines with J gene TRBJ2-3; D ambiguous. Trimming removed 3 bases from V and 2 bases from J, with 6 bases in between. In germline, CDR1 is DFQATT, CDR2 SNEGSKA (reference sequence). The CDR3 contains 12 residues. CDR3 sequence (DNA): TGCAGTGCTAGCGGGTACACAGATACGCAGTATTTT. This gives the protein CSASGYTDTQYF.

The chain uses TRBV28 and TRBJ2-4; D uncertain. CDR1 and CDR2 from the germline V gene are MDHEN and SYDVKM. The CDR3 sequence is 12 residues long. Trimming took off 2 bases at V and 9 bases at J, with 8 bases between the two ends. CDR3 loop: CASSLGVGIQYF. The CDR3, as DNA: TGTGCCAGCAGTTTAGGGGTAGGCATTCAGTACTTC.

This chain links TRBV20-1 with TRBJ2-3; TRBD2 agrees at 13 bases. Germline-derived CDR1 and CDR2 are DFQATT and SNEGSKA (reference sequence). This CDR3 is built from 15 residues. Losses at the gene ends were 4 bases for V and 4 bases for J; bases not matched to a gene: 5. CDR3 amino acids: CSAMGLAGKADTQYF. The CDR3 region has the DNA TGCAGTGCTATGGGACTAGCGGGAAAGGCAGATACGCAGTATTTT.

This chain connects TRBV2 to TRBJ1-2; possibly TRBD1 for D (5 bases). Trimming left V 3 bases short and J 7 bases short, with 18 bases between. The CDR3 is made up of 15 amino acids. CDR1 and CDR2 (germline): SNHLY, FYNNEI. The CDR3 loop is CASSEVQVEVGGYTF. For the CDR3, the DNA is TGTGCCAGCAGTGAGGTACAGGTAGAAGTAGGTGGCTACACCTTC.

The chain is built from TRBV7-2 and TRBJ1-5; D gene unclear. Trimming took off 1 base at V and 5 bases at J, with 3 bases between the two ends. The germline CDR1 and CDR2 sequences are SGHTA and FQGNSA. The CDR3 spans 12 residues. The CDR3 loop is CASSLGDQPQHF. The DNA of the CDR3 is TGTGCCAGCAGCTTAGGTGATCAGCCCCAGCATTTT.

This clonotype was observed a handful of times. The rearrangement uses TRBV20-1 and TRBJ2-5; 11 bases line up with TRBD2. The germline V gene encodes CDR1 DFQATT and CDR2 SNEGSKA (reference sequence). The junction had 0 bases not matched to a gene; V was cut back by 1 base and J by 5 bases. The CDR3 has 13 residues. The CDR3 DNA reads TGCAGTGCTAGAGGGACTAGCGGGGAGACCCAGTACTTC. Amino acid sequence: CSARGTSGETQYF.

This rearrangement joins TRBV6-5 to TRBJ1-5; D possibly corresponds to TRBD1 (5 bases). CDR3 length: 17 residues. Germline CDR1 MNHEY, CDR2 SVGAGI. The V end was cut by 3 bases, the J end by 2 bases, with 17 bases between. In DNA, the CDR3 is TGTGCCAGCAGTTATTTTGATGGGGGAGAGGGCAATCAGCCCCAGCATTTT. It is translated as CASSYFDGGEGNQPQHF.